This T cell receptor (beta chain) was found in a study of shared clonotypes between healthy human individuals (dated by TCRdb to 2020 to 2021). Looking at the study overall: A few men and a couple of women, aged 18 to 49 years, made up the cohort. The study deeply sequenced blood TCR repertoires of five healthy adults to estimate repertoire size and the extent of clonotype sharing between individuals. To increase sequencing depth and limit assay-specific biases, TCR repertoire library preparation and sequencing were carried out by different laboratories using diverse techniques. Each donor's leukapheresis produced roughly between roughly 0.9 and 9 billion PBMCs.

At the junction V is shortened by 2 bases and J by 5 bases; bases outside the gene matches: 5. The CDR3 spans 13 residues, from the cysteine through the phenylalanine. CDR3 DNA only is kept here, 39 bases in frame from base 1. For CDR1 and CDR2, the germline V gene (reference sequence) lists GTSNPN and SVGIG. This clone was recorded a few times. Its antigen is not yet known. Base quality data are lacking; no much larger clone is found one base away. What the study reported, not specific to this receptor: Pairwise subsampling led to the expectation that sequencing depth would affect the degree of clonotype sharing among donors. Only blood was sampled, and tissue TCR repertoires likely differ from those in blood. Because the study included a small number of donors, the genetic and exposure-history diversity represented was limited.

The donors were healthy, HIV-negative adults who had no recently reported acute infections or vaccinations. Every donor was a Caucasian adult residing in Nashville, Tennessee, USA. For unsorted samples, around 90 million PBMCs were counted, and genomic DNA was extracted using the QIAamp DNA Blood Mini kit. Blood was obtained by leukapheresis, after which PBMCs were separated by Ficoll-Histopaque density gradient centrifugation and cryopreserved in liquid nitrogen vapor phase. Using the deep immunoSEQ assay, multiplex PCR amplified TCR CDR3 regions from genomic DNA. Genomic DNA extracted from each cell subset was distributed evenly over all wells of several immunoSEQ 96-well plates, and each plate served as one replicate. For unsorted PBMC, roughly 330 ng of genomic DNA, equivalent to tens of thousands of T cell genomes, went into each replicate PCR. Ten immunoSEQ deep assay plates were used to sequence unsorted PBMC genomic DNA. The purified libraries were quantified using a Qubit 3.0 fluorometer, sized with a Bioanalyzer 2100, and then quantified again using the KAPA Library Quantification kit. A separate single-read 150-cycle Illumina NextSeq 550 flow cell was used to sequence each immunoSEQ 96-well plate. The original methods were these. Because the immunoSEQ output included only junctional sequences and no quality scores, the filtering could not be the same as the filtering used for full-length reads. To assign V/J genes and CDR3, sequences were annotated against IMGT germline references using PyIR, a Python wrapper for IgBLAST v1.9. Any read was removed if the V/J assignment was weak (E-value above 1e-6), the CDR3 was missing, or the read contained stop codons, out-of-frame junctions, or ambiguous translated residues. V3J clonotypes were defined as sequences sharing the same inferred V gene, J gene, and CDR3 amino acid sequence. Percentage overlap between repertoires was computed as shared unique clonotypes divided by the size of the smaller repertoire. Repertoire richness was assessed with RTK rarefaction, the Chao1 estimator, and Recon v2.1 estimates of unobserved clonotypes. TCRdb took this table from immuneACCESS and kept in-frame rearrangements with V and J called. Such tables lack part of the clones; where checked against another copy, unresolved V genes explain under half of the gap, and the rest is unexplained. V, J and clone size reflect that table, while D and trimming were determined from the DNA. The sample records about half a million clones, roughly 80% of which are singletons. The ten most abundant clones make up roughly 13% of the sample.

Sequenced sample: PBMCs. The chain employs TRBV30 and TRBJ1-1; 7 bases in the middle match TRBD1. This receptor was taken from a woman in her 40s in good health. Some clones in this sample may be carry-over from other donors' samples. In nucleotides, the sequence is TGTGCCTGGAGTCGCGACAGGGCTACTGAAGCTTTCTTT. Its translation is CAWSRDRATEAFF. When the CDR3 is completed using the reference TRBV30 and TRBJ1-1 genes on either side, the full variable domain is SQTIHQWPATLVQPVGSPLSLECTVEGTSNPNLYWYRQAAGRGLQLLFYSVGIGQISSEVPQNLSASRPQDRQFILSSKKLLLSDSGFYLCAWSRDRATEAFFGQGTRLTVV.